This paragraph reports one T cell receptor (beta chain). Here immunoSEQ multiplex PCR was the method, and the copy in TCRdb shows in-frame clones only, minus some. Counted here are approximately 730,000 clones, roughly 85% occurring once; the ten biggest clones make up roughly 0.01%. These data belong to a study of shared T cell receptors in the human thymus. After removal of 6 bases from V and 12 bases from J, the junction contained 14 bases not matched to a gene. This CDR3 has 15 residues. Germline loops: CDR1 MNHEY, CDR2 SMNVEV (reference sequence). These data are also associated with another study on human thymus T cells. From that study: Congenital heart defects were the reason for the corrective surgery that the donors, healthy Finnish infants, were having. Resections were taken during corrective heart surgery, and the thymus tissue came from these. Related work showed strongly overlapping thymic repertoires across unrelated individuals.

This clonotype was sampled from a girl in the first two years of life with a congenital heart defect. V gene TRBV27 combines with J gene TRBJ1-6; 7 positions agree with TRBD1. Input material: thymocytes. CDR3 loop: CASSPGQPLEGPLHF. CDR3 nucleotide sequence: TGTGCCAGCAGCCCGGGACAGCCCCTCGAGGGACCCCTCCACTTT.